A selection of T cell receptor beta chains follows, all from one sample in a study of OX40 agonist ivuxolimab in advanced cancers. This table comes from immunoSEQ multiplex PCR, and its TCRdb copy is limited to in-frame clones, with some not included. This sample has fewer than 95,000 clones, with over 80% found just once. Sequencing was performed on CD4+ or CD8+ T cells sorted from blood, taken in a trial of the OX40 agonist ivuxolimab. These TCRs come from an adult with an advanced solid tumor such as melanoma, head and neck, liver or kidney cancer. Both conserved end residues are part of each CDR3. A D gene is named only where the DNA matches it firmly. The size of a clone is reported for some rows only, either as once, few or many, or as a class for expanded clones.

abundance	d_gene	j_gene	v_gene	CDR3nt	CDR3aa
-	-	TRBJ2-5	TRBV28	TGTGCCAGCAGTCCTCAAGAGACCCAGTACTTC	CASSPQETQYF
-	-	TRBJ2-2	TRBV27	TGTGCCAGCAGTTCATCAGGGCCCGGGGAGCTGTTTTTT	CASSSSGPGELFF
-	-	TRBJ2-5	TRBV28	TGTGCCAGCAGTAAACCCCGGGACTCCCAAGAGACCCAGTACTTC	CASSKPRDSQETQYF
-	TRBD1	TRBJ1-2	TRBV11-2	TGTGCCAGCAGCTTACGCAACTCCGGACAGGGGGCCCGGGGCTACACCTTC	CASSLRNSGQGARGYTF
-	-	TRBJ1-3	TRBV19	TGTGCCAGTAGTATGGCACAGGGAGCGGGAAACACCATATATTTT	CASSMAQGAGNTIYF
-	-	TRBJ1-1	TRBV6-1	TGTGCCAGCAGTGGAGCGCTGGCATACTTGGGGACTGAAGCTTTCTTT	CASSGALAYLGTEAFF
once	TRBD1	TRBJ2-7	TRBV5-5	TGTGCCAGCAGCTTCCAGGACAGGGCGTTTTCGACGCGGGAGCAGTACTTC	CASSFQDRAFSTREQYF
-	-	TRBJ2-2	TRBV11-3	TGTGCCAGCAGCCCCTTTGCCAGGAACACCGGGGAGCTGTTTTTT	CASSPFARNTGELFF
-	-	TRBJ2-3	TRBV18	TGTGCCAGCTCACCAGCCGACTCTAGCACAGATACGCAGTATTTT	CASSPADSSTDTQYF
-	-	TRBJ1-2	TRBV19	TGTGCCAGTAGTATCAACTCTGGCTACACCTTC	CASSINSGYTF
-	TRBD1	TRBJ1-1	TRBV19	TGTGCCAGTAGAACTACAGGGGGCACTGAAGCTTTCTTT	CASRTTGGTEAFF
-	TRBD1	TRBJ2-2	TRBV29-1	TGCAGCGTTGTGGTCGGAACCGGGACAGGGCTCACCGGGGAGCTGTTTTTT	CSVVVGTGTGLTGELFF
once	-	TRBJ2-5	TRBV7-6	TGTGCCAGCAGCTTAAATTCGAGGGGTAATCAAGAGACCCAGTACTTC	CASSLNSRGNQETQYF
-	-	TRBJ2-4	TRBV19	TGTGCCAGTAGTAGAGGGGAACTCATAGCCAAAAACATTCAGTACTTC	CASSRGELIAKNIQYF
few	-	TRBJ1-2	TRBV5-6	TGTGCCAGCAGATTTACAGGGAGCTATGGCTACACCTTC	CASRFTGSYGYTF
-	TRBD1	TRBJ1-1	TRBV10-3	TGTGCCATCAGGGGACAGCTTATTCCCGGCACTGCTTTCTTT	CAIRGQLIPGTAFF
-	-	TRBJ2-1	TRBV19	TGTGCCAGGACCGCTCCCGGGACGCCCCACAATGAGCAGTTCTTC	CARTAPGTPHNEQFF
-	-	TRBJ1-2	TRBV19	TGTGCCAGTAGTCTGGGAGGGACTAACTATGGCTACACCTTC	CASSLGGTNYGYTF
once	-	TRBJ2-5	TRBV2	TGTGCCAGCCAGGGACCCAGGGCCTACCAAGAGACCCAGTACTTC	CASQGPRAYQETQYF
once	-	TRBJ2-1	TRBV2	TGTGCCAGCATGGGTTTCCTTTGGGGTGAGCAGTTCTTC	CASMGFLWGEQFF
-	TRBD1	TRBJ2-2	TRBV5-1	TGCGCCAGCAGCCAAGGACAGGCGGACACCGGGGAGCTGTTTTTT	CASSQGQADTGELFF
-	TRBD1	TRBJ1-1	TRBV5-8	TGTGCCAGCAGCCCGGGACAGCTCCCCTTGGCTGAAGCTTTCTTT	CASSPGQLPLAEAFF
once	-	TRBJ1-2	TRBV6-1	TGTGCCAGCAGTGAAAGTGTCGGGGCAGGCTATGGCTACACCTTC	CASSESVGAGYGYTF
-	-	TRBJ2-2	TRBV11-2	TGTGCCTCAGGTAGCGTCCCACGGAGCACCGGGGAGCTGTTTTTT	CASGSVPRSTGELFF
-	TRBD2	TRBJ2-5	TRBV11-3	TGTGCCAGCACAAACCCCCTAGCGGGGGGCCAAGAGACCCAGTACTTC	CASTNPLAGGQETQYF
once	-	TRBJ1-5	TRBV29-1	TGCAGCGTTGAGGGACCCCCACAAGAGCCCCAGCATTTT	CSVEGPPQEPQHF
-	-	TRBJ1-1	TRBV6-5	TGTGCCAGCACCCTCCGACCCCCGGGTGGAGAAGCTTTCTTT	CASTLRPPGGEAFF
-	-	TRBJ2-2	TRBV10-3	TGTGCCATCAGTGAGTCAGGGGCAGCGAACACCGGGGAGCTGTTTTTT	CAISESGAANTGELFF
once	-	TRBJ2-5	TRBV11-2	TGTGCCAGCAGCCCCCCCGTTCAAGAGACCCAGTACTTC	CASSPPVQETQYF
-	TRBD1	TRBJ1-5	TRBV5-8	TGTGCCAGCAGACTCACAGGGGGCAATCAGCCCCAGCATTTT	CASRLTGGNQPQHF
-	-	TRBJ2-3	TRBV18	TGTGCCAGCTCACCACAAGTTGGAGCCTCAAGCACAGATACGCAGTATTTT	CASSPQVGASSTDTQYF
-	TRBD1	TRBJ1-2	TRBV19	TGTGCCACGAACAGGGGTAGGGGCTATGGCTACACCTTC	CATNRGRGYGYTF
-	TRBD2	TRBJ2-1	TRBV27	TGTGCCAGCAGTCCTACTAGCGGGGTCTTTCCCGGGTTCTTC	CASSPTSGVFPGFF
-	TRBD2	TRBJ2-3	TRBV5-1	TGCGCCAGCAGCCTCCGGACTAGCGGGAGCGCAGATACGCAGTATTTT	CASSLRTSGSADTQYF
once	TRBD2	TRBJ2-7	TRBV27	TGTGCCAGCAGCATCACCGGCGCCCGGACTAGCGGTCTGTGGGAGCAGTACTTC	CASSITGARTSGLWEQYF
-	TRBD1	TRBJ1-2	TRBV7-8	TGTGCCAGCAGCCCAACAGGGGAACCTTATGGCTACACCTTC	CASSPTGEPYGYTF
once	-	TRBJ1-1	TRBV5-4	TGTGCCAGCAGCTTCACGACAGGGAACACTGAAGCTTTCTTT	CASSFTTGNTEAFF
-	TRBD2	TRBJ2-7	TRBV18	TGTGCCAGCTCACGCGAAAGCGGGGGGCGCTACGAGCAGTACTTC	CASSRESGGRYEQYF
-	-	TRBJ1-1	TRBV19	TGTGCCAGTAGTGGGAGGTGGGGAACTGAAGCTTTCTTT	CASSGRWGTEAFF
-	TRBD1	TRBJ1-1	TRBV5-1	TGCGCCAGCAGCCCCCAGGGACAGGGGGACACTGAAGCTTTCTTT	CASSPQGQGDTEAFF
-	-	TRBJ2-1	TRBV10-1	TGCGCCAGCAGTGATCCGGGGGACCCCTCGGTGAAGCAGTTCTTC	CASSDPGDPSVKQFF
-	TRBD2	TRBJ2-1	TRBV5-1	TGCGCCAGCAGCTTGGGAGGACTAGCTAATGAGCAGTTCTTC	CASSLGGLANEQFF
-	TRBD1	TRBJ1-4	TRBV7-9	TGTGCCAGCAGCTCGACAGCCGGGACAGGGGGTGAAAAACTGTTTTTT	CASSSTAGTGGEKLFF
-	TRBD1	TRBJ1-2	TRBV6-5	TGTGCCAGCAGCCGGGGACAGGGGTACGACTATGGCTACACCTTC	CASSRGQGYDYGYTF
-	TRBD1	TRBJ2-3	TRBV25-1	TGTGCCAGCAGTGAATATCCCGACAGGGAGTGGGATACGCAGTATTTT	CASSEYPDREWDTQYF
-	-	TRBJ1-5	TRBV7-8	TGTGCCAGCAGCTTAGTACAAGGTCAGCCCCAGCATTTT	CASSLVQGQPQHF
-	-	TRBJ2-7	TRBV10-3	TGTGCCATCAGTGGGGCTTACGAGCAGTACTTC	CAISGAYEQYF
-	-	TRBJ1-4	TRBV6-6	TGTGCCAGCAGTTACTCGACAGGTCCTGAAAAACTGTTTTTT	CASSYSTGPEKLFF